This TCR beta chain was documented in a study of T cell responses to AZD1222 COVID-19 vaccine. General observations from the study: Once two AZD1222 doses were given, Spike-specific TCR breadth and depth went up. White British people made up most donors, females outnumbered males, and clonal diversity was possibly underestimated.

This clone has only a few counts. Its cognate antigen is unknown. Profiled with immunoSEQ multiplex PCR; TCRdb holds only in-frame clones, not every one. The table has 200,000 to 250,000 clones, about 94% seen once. Sequences were derived from peripheral blood, sampled 28 days after the second dose of the MenACWY control vaccine. The sequence was collected from an adult who received the MenACWY meningococcal vaccine as a control.

The DNA for the CDR3 is TGCGCCAGCTACGGACAGAACTATGGCTACACCTTC. Amino acids: CASYGQNYGYTF. This rearrangement joins TRBV5-1 to TRBJ1-2; TRBD1 might be the D (6 bases). This CDR3 region has 12 residues. The germline gives CDR1 SGHRS, CDR2 YFSETQ. V was pared by 7 bases and J by 2 bases, with 9 bases between.